This T cell receptor beta chain was retrieved from a study of T cell repertoires in cytomegalovirus infection. Study at large: The authors used CMV epitopes that were HLA-C-restricted (recently identified) and HLA-B-restricted (well studied).

Comment on this clonotype: The antigen is unknown.

Unmatched junction bases numbered 5, after V lost 4 bases and J lost 4 bases. CDR3 length: 15 residues. The germline V gene encodes CDR1 SGHNT and CDR2 YYREEE (reference sequence). TCRdb itself ran the reads through MiXCR, one entry per CDR3 protein. The sample yields 80,000 or so distinct CDR3 sequences, under 30% seen once. The rearrangement joins TRBV5-4 to TRBJ2-1; 10 nucleotides line up with TRBD2. The source was CD8+ T cells from cultured PBMCs, collected from culture after CMV antigen stimulation. This clonotype originated in a human donor in good health (CMV status not recorded). Some clones in this sample may be carry-over from other donors' samples. Written as DNA, the CDR3 is TGTGCCAGCAGCGTCAGCGGGAGGGGATACAATGAGCAGTTCTTC. It yields the protein CASSVSGRGYNEQFF.